Below, 23 T cell receptor beta chains from the same sample are listed, as sequenced in a study of cytomegalovirus exposure and HLA in healthy donors. The PCR had 60 Vbeta and 13 Jbeta primers. The repertoire was sequenced with immunoSEQ multiplex PCR; TCRdb's copy has only in-frame clones and lacks some. This table holds about 130,000 clones, under 80% found once. The sequenced sample consisted of PBMCs. The receptors stem from a young man in good health and CMV-seropositive.

V usage is TRBV7-2 and J usage is TRBJ2-7; perhaps TRBD2 as D (5 bases). V lost 0 bases to trimming and J lost 5 bases, with 11 bases between them. The CDR3 spans 14 residues. Germline V gene sequence: CDR1 SGHTA, CDR2 FQGNSA. In DNA, the CDR3 is TGTGCCAGCAGCTTAGCGGGAGACAAGAACGAGCAGTACTTC. Amino acid sequence: CASSLAGDKNEQYF. The variable domain in full, completed from reference TRBV7-2 and TRBJ2-7, reads GAGVSQSPSNKVTEKGKDVELRCDPISGHTALYWYRQSLGQGLEFLIYFQGNSAPDKSGLPSDRFSAERTGGSVSTLTIQRTQQEDSAVYLCASSLAGDKNEQYFGPGTRLTVT.

The chain joins TRBV9 to TRBJ1-3; D unresolved. The ends were cut back, 2 bases at V and 0 bases at J, with 9 bases in the middle. Germline V CDR1 and CDR2: SGDLS, YYNGEE. This CDR3 has 15 amino acids. CDR3 nucleotide sequence: TGTGCCAGCAGCGTTTCCGGGAGCTCTGGAAACACCATATATTTT. It is translated as CASSVSGSSGNTIYF.

The V call is TRBV29-1, the J call TRBJ2-4, with D perhaps TRBD2 (5 bases). The CDR3 spans 13 residues. V lost 4 bases to trimming and J lost 0 bases, with 7 bases between them. Per the germline V gene, CDR1 is SQVTM and CDR2 is ANQGSEA. The CDR3 loop reads CSVVGRAKNIQYF. The CDR3 DNA reads as TGCAGCGTTGTAGGGAGAGCCAAAAACATTCAGTACTTC. Full variable domain (outside the CDR3, taken from reference TRBV29-1 and TRBJ2-4): SAVISQKPSRDICQRGTSLTIQCQVDSQVTMMFWYRQQPGQSLTLIATANQGSEATYESGFVIDKFPISRPNLTFSTLTVSNMSPEDSSIYLCSVVGRAKNIQYFGAGTRLSVL.

The chain recombines TRBV6-5 with TRBJ2-7; the D gene is possibly TRBD2 (7 bases). The CDR3 runs to 15 residues. Trimming pared 4 bases from V and 3 bases from J, leaving 16 bases between. The germline V gene has CDR1 MNHEY and CDR2 SVGAGI. CDR3 loop: CASSSYPGGNYEQYF. The DNA of the CDR3 is TGTGCCAGCAGTTCCTATCCGGGGGGCAACTACGAGCAGTACTTC.

The gene calls are TRBV6-5 and TRBJ1-4, with a possible D match to TRBD1 (6 bases). V dropped 8 bases and J dropped 6 bases, with 13 bases sitting between them. The CDR3 is made up of 13 amino acids. Germline loops: CDR1 MNHEY, CDR2 SVGAGI. CDR3 sequence reads: CASGGGSDEKLFF. As DNA, the CDR3 is TGTGCCAGCGGGGGGGGCTCAGATGAAAAACTGTTTTTT.

The chain has TRBV11-1 and TRBJ2-4; 7 bases agree with TRBD1. CDR3 length equals 14 residues. V trimming: 7 bases; J trimming: 9 bases; junction bases outside the gene matches: 12. CDR1 is SGHAT, CDR2 FQDESV, per germline (reference sequence). The CDR3 DNA reads as TGTGCCAGCACCCCTTCGAGACAGGGTACCATTCAGTACTTC. Its translation is CASTPSRQGTIQYF.

V gene TRBV19 combines with J gene TRBJ2-2, with 7 bases fitting TRBD2. Germline V CDR1 and CDR2: LNHDA, SQIVND (reference sequence). Unmatched junction bases numbered 16, after V lost 3 bases and J lost 3 bases. The CDR3 loop spans 19 amino acids. The CDR3 region has the DNA TGTGCCAGTAGTATTGGTGCCGGTGGGCTAGCGGATCACACCGGGGAGCTGTTTTTT. Translated: CASSIGAGGLADHTGELFF.

The V gene is TRBV2, the J gene TRBJ1-3; a possible D gene is TRBD1 (5 bases). Germline V gene lookup returns CDR1 SNHLY and CDR2 FYNNEI. The V and J ends lost 6 bases and 0 bases respectively, with 9 bases between them. This CDR3 is 14 amino acids long. The CDR3 coding sequence is TGTGCCAGCAGGGCAGGGAACTCTGGAAACACCATATATTTT. Residues: CASRAGNSGNTIYF.

The chain combines TRBV5-1 with TRBJ2-6; TRBD1 agrees at 8 bases. The CDR3 sequence is 19 residues long. The ends lost 4 bases at V and 0 bases at J; junction bases unmatched: 12. Germline V gene data show CDR1 as SGHRS and CDR2 as YFSETQ. The CDR3 DNA reads as TGCGCCAGCAGCCGAACGGGACAGGAGTCCCCCTCTGGGGCCAACGTCCTGACTTTC. Translating gives CASSRTGQESPSGANVLTF.

The chain employs TRBV30 and TRBJ2-6; no clear D. The CDR3 length is 11 residues. CDR1 is GTSNPN, CDR2 SVGIG, per germline (reference sequence). The V and J ends lost 4 bases and 4 bases respectively, with 2 bases between them. The CDR3: CAWTGANVLTF. DNA for the CDR3: TGTGCCTGGACAGGGGCCAACGTCCTGACTTTC.

This clone was seen a few times. The genes are TRBV6-5 and TRBJ2-3; TRBD1 might be the D (6 bases). Trimming pared 6 bases from V and 6 bases from J, leaving 10 bases between. Germline lookup yields CDR1 MNHEY and CDR2 SVGAGI. The CDR3 is 12 amino acids. In DNA, the CDR3 is TGTGCCAGCAGGGGAACAGGGGATACGCAGTATTTT. This codes for CASRGTGDTQYF.

The count of this clone is one. The chain carries TRBV14 and TRBJ2-5; weak D call: TRBD2 (5 bases). V was pared by 4 bases and J by 3 bases, with 9 bases between. Germline lookup yields CDR1 SGHDN and CDR2 FVKESK. The CDR3 contains 13 residues. In nucleotides, the CDR3 is TGTGCCAGCAGCCCGGGATCGGAAGAGACCCAGTACTTC. Amino acids: CASSPGSEETQYF.

The chain combines TRBV27 with TRBJ2-1, with D possibly matching TRBD2 (6 bases). The CDR3 is 13 residues long. The ends were cut back, 3 bases at V and 9 bases at J, with 12 bases in the middle. Germline CDR1 MNHEY, CDR2 SMNVEV (reference sequence). The chain's CDR3 is CASSFEGRGEQFF. DNA of the CDR3: TGTGCCAGCAGTTTTGAGGGGCGGGGTGAGCAGTTCTTC.

This chain connects TRBV6-6 to TRBJ1-2; 7 positions agree with TRBD1. The J segment lost 4 bases and the V segment lost 6 bases, leaving 2 bases of the junction unmatched. The length of the CDR3 is 12 residues. CDR1 MNHNY and CDR2 SVGAGI come from the germline V gene (reference sequence). CDR3: CASRRQGYGYTF. The CDR3 region has the DNA TGTGCCAGCAGACGACAGGGCTATGGCTACACCTTC.

Points on this clone: The conserved final phenylalanine or tryptophan is absent from the CDR3, which likely points to a read error. The J gene is TRBJ1-4, the V gene TRBV5-1; the D gene is possibly TRBD1 (5 bases). CDR3 length: 13 residues. Looked up from germline, CDR1 is SGHRS and CDR2 is YFSETQ. The ends were cut back, 5 bases at V and 8 bases at J, with 13 bases in the middle. CDR3: CASSTGRGEKLFV. The CDR3, as DNA: TGCGCCAGCAGTACCGGTAGGGGCGAAAAACTGTTTGTT.

The genes are TRBV29-1 and TRBJ2-7; 10 nucleotides agree with TRBD1. Per the germline V gene, CDR1 is SQVTM and CDR2 is ANQGSEA. Trimming took 7 bases from V and 3 from J; bases not matched to a gene: 9. The length of the CDR3 is 14 residues. The CDR3 DNA sequence: TGCAGCGCCGCGCCGGGACAGGGGCTCTACGAGCAGTACTTC. This translates into CSAAPGQGLYEQYF.

This chain uses TRBV28 with TRBJ2-6; D is possibly TRBD2 (5 bases). V was trimmed by 11 bases and J by 4 bases, leaving 9 bases between them. Germline CDR1 is MDHEN and CDR2 is SYDVKM. This CDR3 spans 12 amino acids. The CDR3 DNA reads as TGTGCCGTCGAGCGGGGGGCCAACGTCCTGACTTTC. Its translation is CAVERGANVLTF.

This clone was recorded a few times. The chain is built from TRBV18 and TRBJ2-7, with TRBD1 identical over 7 bases. Germline V gives CDR1 KGHSH, CDR2 LQKENI. CDR3 length equals 14 residues. V dropped 5 bases and J dropped 4; count of bases not matched to a gene: 8. The CDR3 coding sequence is TGTGCCAGCTCAACAGACAGGGTCGGATACGAGCAGTACTTC. This codes for CASSTDRVGYEQYF.

The chain couples TRBV4-2 to TRBJ2-7, with D tentatively TRBD1 (6 bases). Trimming left V 4 bases short and J 3 bases short, with 10 bases between. The CDR3 contains 13 residues. CDR1 and CDR2 (germline): LGHNA, YNFKEQ. The CDR3 bases are TGTGCCAGCAGCCGACAGGACGGCTACGAGCAGTACTTC. It encodes CASSRQDGYEQYF.

The gene calls are TRBV25-1 and TRBJ1-6, with D unresolved. CDR1 MGHDK and CDR2 SYGVNS come from the germline V gene. This CDR3 has 12 amino acids. The V end was cut by 0 bases, the J end by 8 bases, with 2 bases between. The CDR3 region is CASSEYYSPLHF. As DNA, the CDR3 is TGTGCCAGCAGTGAATACTATTCACCCCTCCACTTT.

This clone was seen a single time. The V and J genes are TRBV30 and TRBJ2-1; D may be TRBD2 (6 bases). Trimming took off 5 bases at V and 7 bases at J, with 9 bases between the two ends. Germline CDR1 and CDR2: GTSNPN and SVGIG (reference sequence). The CDR3 has 11 amino acids. This chain's CDR3 is CAWGEENEQFF. The CDR3 DNA sequence: TGTGCCTGGGGGGAGGAAAATGAGCAGTTCTTC.

The V gene is TRBV5-1, the J gene TRBJ2-3; tentatively, D is TRBD1 (6 bases). Trimming shortened V by 4 bases and J by 2 bases, and 17 bases separated the two germline ends. CDR1 SGHRS and CDR2 YFSETQ come from the germline V gene. The CDR3 loop spans 16 amino acids. CDR3 bases: TGCGCCAGCAGCGAAAGAAGGGGACAACTCACAGATACGCAGTATTTT. Its protein product is CASSERRGQLTDTQYF.

The chain joins TRBV7-9 to TRBJ2-7; TRBD1 matches 7 bases. Germline V CDR1 and CDR2: SEHNR, FQNEAQ (reference sequence). The CDR3 covers 12 residues. Losses at the gene ends were 5 bases for V and 6 bases for J; bases not matched to a gene: 4. This CDR3 is CASSTTGIEQYF. CDR3 nucleotide sequence: TGTGCCAGCAGCACGACAGGGATCGAGCAGTACTTC.